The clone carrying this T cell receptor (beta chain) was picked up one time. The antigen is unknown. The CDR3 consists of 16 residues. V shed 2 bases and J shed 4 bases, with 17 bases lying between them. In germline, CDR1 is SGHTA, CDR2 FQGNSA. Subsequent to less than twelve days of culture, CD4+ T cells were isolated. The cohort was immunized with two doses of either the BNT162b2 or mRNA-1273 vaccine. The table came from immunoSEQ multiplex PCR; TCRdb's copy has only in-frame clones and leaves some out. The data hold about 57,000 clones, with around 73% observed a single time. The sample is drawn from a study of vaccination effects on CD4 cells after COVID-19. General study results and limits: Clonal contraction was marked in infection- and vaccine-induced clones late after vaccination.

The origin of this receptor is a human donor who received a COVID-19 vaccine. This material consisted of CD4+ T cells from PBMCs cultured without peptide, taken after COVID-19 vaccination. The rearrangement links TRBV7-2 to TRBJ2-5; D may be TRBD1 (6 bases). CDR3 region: CASSLRAQGSGETQYF. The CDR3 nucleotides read TGTGCCAGCAGCTTAAGGGCACAGGGCTCGGGAGAGACCCAGTACTTC.